These 14 T cell receptor beta chains originate from one sample sequenced in a study of blood T cell repertoires in COVID-19. The data were produced by immunoSEQ multiplex PCR, yet TCRdb's version contains in-frame clones alone and is incomplete. This table has over 150,000 clones, about 86% appearing once. Specimen: peripheral blood. The receptors were gathered from a man aged 45-65 years with active or convalescent COVID-19.

The chain uses TRBV9 and TRBJ1-3, with 9 nucleotides matching TRBD1. Germline CDR1 and CDR2: SGDLS and YYNGEE. This CDR3 region has 17 residues. V lost 2 bases and J lost 0; bases outside the gene matches: 6. The CDR3 sequence is CASSVGDRVLSGNTIYF. CDR3 DNA: TGTGCCAGCAGCGTGGGGGACAGGGTTCTCTCTGGAAACACCATATATTTT.

V gene TRBV29-1 combines with J gene TRBJ2-4, with D possibly matching TRBD1 (6 bases). Trimming removed 0 bases at V and 9 bases at J, with 18 bases between. The CDR3 contains 15 residues. CDR1 SQVTM and CDR2 ANQGSEA come from the germline V gene. CDR3 DNA sequence: TGCAGCGTTGAAGAAGTGGGTCCGTGGACAGCCATTCAGTACTTC. Amino acid sequence: CSVEEVGPWTAIQYF.

This sequence joins TRBV11-1 and TRBJ2-5; maybe TRBD1 (6 bases). CDR1 and CDR2 (germline): SGHAT, FQDESV (reference sequence). CDR3 length equals 14 residues. Trimming removed 5 bases at V and 1 base at J, with 11 bases between. CDR3 nucleotides: TGTGCCAGCAGCCCGAACAGGGTCCAAGAGACCCAGTACTTC. Encoded protein: CASSPNRVQETQYF.

V gene TRBV18 combines with J gene TRBJ2-7; D gene unclear. V was trimmed by 2 bases and J by 5 bases, leaving 10 bases between them. This CDR3 has 13 amino acids. CDR1 and CDR2 from the germline V gene are KGHSH and LQKENI. The CDR3 DNA is TGTGCCAGCTCACCAGGGCTTGAGAACGAGCAGTACTTC. Residues: CASSPGLENEQYF.

The chain uses TRBV6-5 and TRBJ1-5; no clear D. This CDR3 has 14 residues. Trimming took off 2 bases at V and 4 bases at J, with 9 bases between the two ends. The germline V gene encodes CDR1 MNHEY and CDR2 SVGAGI. The CDR3 loop is CASSYAGENQPQHF. For the CDR3, the DNA is TGTGCCAGCAGTTACGCCGGGGAAAATCAGCCCCAGCATTTT.

V and J are TRBV7-2 and TRBJ2-1, with TRBD2 identical over 9 bases. V gave up 5 bases and J gave up 7 bases; unmatched junction bases: 18. The length of the CDR3 is 18 residues. Germline V CDR1 and CDR2: SGHTA, FQGNSA. The CDR3 sequence: CASSKTGEGLAGGNEQFF. The CDR3 bases are TGTGCCAGCAGCAAAACAGGAGAGGGACTAGCTGGAGGGAATGAGCAGTTCTTC.

The rearrangement joins TRBV3-1 (or the pseudogene TRBV3-2) to TRBJ2-1; D remains ambiguous. Germline V gene data show CDR1 as LGHDT and CDR2 as YNNKEL (reference sequence). The V end was cut by 2 bases, the J end by 8 bases, with 10 bases between. The CDR3 consists of 13 residues. This chain's CDR3 is CASSQSRSDEQFF. The CDR3 DNA reads TGTGCCAGCAGCCAATCCCGGTCTGATGAGCAGTTCTTC.

This clone appeared once. The chain recombines TRBV5-1 with TRBJ2-2; 8 bases match TRBD2. Germline-derived CDR1 and CDR2 are SGHRS and YFSETQ. CDR3 length: 16 amino acids. V shed 6 bases and J 1 base; nucleotides not matched to a gene: 8. The CDR3 here is CASMDPSGLNTGELFF. For the CDR3, the DNA is TGCGCCAGCATGGATCCTAGCGGGTTGAACACCGGGGAGCTGTTTTTT.

The V and J genes are TRBV11-3 and TRBJ2-7, with 11 bases that match TRBD2. Germline CDR1 and CDR2: SGHNT and YENEEA. The CDR3 is made up of 15 amino acids. J gave up 6 bases and V 4 bases, and 8 bases lay outside the gene matches. CDR3 in DNA: TGTGCCAGCAGCTCCCTTAGCGGGAGGGGCGGCGAGCAGTACTTC. Translating it yields CASSSLSGRGGEQYF.

This clone was seen just once. The rearrangement joins TRBV6-2 or TRBV6-3 to TRBJ1-5; D uncertain. Germline assignment: CDR1 MNHEY and CDR2 SVGEGT. Trimming removed 6 bases at V and 4 bases at J, with 10 bases between. The CDR3 is 13 amino acids. The CDR3 DNA follows: TGTGCCAGCAGCCGACTGAAGAATCAGCCCCAGCATTTT. Encoded protein: CASSRLKNQPQHF.

This clone is a singleton in its sample. The rearrangement links TRBV5-8 to TRBJ2-7, with D possibly matching TRBD1 (6 bases). V shed 5 bases and J shed 2 bases, with 17 bases lying between them. There are 15 residues in the CDR3. Per the germline V gene, CDR1 is SGHTS and CDR2 is YDEGEE. CDR3 DNA: TGTGCCAGCAGTGACGGGACATCGGAAACCTACGAGCAGTACTTC. Its protein is CASSDGTSETYEQYF.

This clone has just one count. The V gene is TRBV29-1, the J gene TRBJ2-3; weak D call: TRBD1 (6 bases). CDR1 is SQVTM, CDR2 ANQGSEA, per germline. CDR3 size: 13 residues. V gave up 6 bases and J gave up 3 bases, with 13 bases separating them. CDR3 protein: CSVQTQGTDTQYF. The CDR3 DNA sequence: TGCAGCGTGCAAACACAGGGAACAGATACGCAGTATTTT.

V gene TRBV9 combines with J gene TRBJ1-1, with TRBD1 matching 8 bases. CDR3 size: 15 residues. The germline CDR1 and CDR2 sequences are SGDLS and YYNGEE. With 4 bases clipped from V and 0 bases from J, the junction kept 5 bases outside the gene matches. The CDR3: CASSPRQGLNTEAFF. For the CDR3, the DNA is TGTGCCAGCAGCCCAAGACAGGGGTTGAACACTGAAGCTTTCTTT.

The V and J genes are TRBV19 and TRBJ2-3; D not resolved. CDR1 and CDR2 from the germline V gene are LNHDA and SQIVND (reference sequence). The CDR3 is made up of 13 amino acids. Deletions cut 5 bases from V and 0 bases from J, with 6 bases between. The CDR3 protein is CASSDTSTDTQYF. In nucleotides, the CDR3 is TGTGCCAGTAGTGACACTAGCACAGATACGCAGTATTTT.